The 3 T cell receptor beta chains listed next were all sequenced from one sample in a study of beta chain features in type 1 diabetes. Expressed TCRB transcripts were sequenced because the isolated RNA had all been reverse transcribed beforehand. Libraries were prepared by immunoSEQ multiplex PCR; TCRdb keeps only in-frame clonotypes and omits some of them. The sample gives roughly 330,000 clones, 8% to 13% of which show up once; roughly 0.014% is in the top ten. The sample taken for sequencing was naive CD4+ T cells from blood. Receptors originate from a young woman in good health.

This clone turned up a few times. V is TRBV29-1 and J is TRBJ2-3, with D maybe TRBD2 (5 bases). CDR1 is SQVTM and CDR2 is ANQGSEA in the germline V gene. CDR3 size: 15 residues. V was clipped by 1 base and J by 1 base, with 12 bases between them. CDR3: CSVEVAERGTDTQYF. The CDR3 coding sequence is TGCAGCGTTGAAGTTGCGGAGAGGGGCACAGATACGCAGTATTTT.

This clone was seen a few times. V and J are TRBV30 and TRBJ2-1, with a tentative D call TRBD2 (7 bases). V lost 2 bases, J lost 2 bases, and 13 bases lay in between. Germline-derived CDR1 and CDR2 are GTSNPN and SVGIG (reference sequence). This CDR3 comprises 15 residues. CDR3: CAWSSGGAAYNEQFF. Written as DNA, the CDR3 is TGTGCCTGGAGTTCTGGGGGGGCAGCCTACAATGAGCAGTTCTTC.

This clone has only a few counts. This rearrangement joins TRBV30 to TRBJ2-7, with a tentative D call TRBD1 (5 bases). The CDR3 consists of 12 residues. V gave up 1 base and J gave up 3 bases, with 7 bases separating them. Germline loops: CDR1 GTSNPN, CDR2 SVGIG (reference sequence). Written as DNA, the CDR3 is TGTGCCTGGAGTGACGACAGCTACGAGCAGTACTTC. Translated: CAWSDDSYEQYF.